A single sample gave rise to the 6 T cell receptor beta chains below, sequenced in a study of T-cell memory formation after mild COVID-19 (dated by TCRdb to the early 2020s). The method behind the library was 5' RACE. The listed sequencing device is Illumina NovaSeq 6000. TCRdb trimmed public reads at Q25 via fastp, called clones via MiXCR and kept in-frame beta chains. Under each unique CDR3 protein, matching rows form one entry showing the most common genes and DNA. The sample data list 400,000 to 450,000 distinct CDR3 sequences, and more than 15% of these were observed just once. The leading ten clones occupy approximately 21% of the sample. Sequencing was performed on PBMCs or a T cell subset sorted from them (not recorded which). The receptors stem from a man younger than 35 who had mild COVID-19 (a few samples of this study predate the infection). The sample titles of this study are shuffled in the database, so cell type and time point are left out; the donor was told from shared clones.

This clonotype was seen a handful of times. The CDR3 coding sequence is TGTGCCTGGAAGGGACGGTCGAACACTGAAGCTTTCTTT. It is translated as CAWKGRSNTEAFF. The V call is TRBV30, the J call TRBJ1-1, with a possible D match to TRBD1 (5 bases). Germline CDR1 reads GTSNPN; CDR2 reads SVGIG (reference sequence). The CDR3 spans 13 residues. Trimming cost V 4 bases and J 1 base, with 10 bases left between them.

The rearrangement links TRBV4-1 to TRBJ1-1; 11 positions match TRBD1. The CDR3 is made up of 16 amino acids. Germline V gene sequence: CDR1 MGHRA, CDR2 YSYEKL. V lost 4 bases, J lost 1 base, and 5 bases stayed unmatched. CDR3 in amino acids: CASSLGTGGENTEAFF. CDR3 nucleotide sequence: TGCGCCAGCAGCCTCGGGACAGGGGGGGAGAACACTGAAGCTTTCTTT.

Only a few counts were recorded for this clonotype. The rearrangement links TRBV4-3 to TRBJ1-6; no clear D gene. The CDR3 loop spans 14 amino acids. Germline lookup yields CDR1 LGHNA and CDR2 YSLEER. V was cut by 3 bases and J by 9 bases, with 12 bases left in between. This CDR3 is CASSQAGPISPLHF. For the CDR3, the DNA is TGCGCCAGCAGCCAGGCTGGCCCAATTTCACCCCTCCACTTT.

This chain connects TRBV6-6 to TRBJ2-7, with no clear D. The V end was cut by 5 bases, the J end by 4 bases, with 12 bases between. The CDR3 contains 13 residues. CDR1 is MNHNY, CDR2 SVGAGI, per germline (reference sequence). In nucleotides, the CDR3 is TGTGCCAGCAGTCCCCAGACCCCGTACGAGCAGTACGTC. Translation: CASSPQTPYEQYV.

This clonotype has a handful of counts. Here the CDR3 reads CASSGMDRRTQYF. For the CDR3, the DNA is TGTGCCAGCAGCGGGATGGACAGGAGGACGCAGTATTTT. The chain recombines TRBV5-6 with TRBJ2-3; 7 bases map to TRBD1. Germline V gene sequence: CDR1 SGHDT, CDR2 YYEEEE. Trimming removed 4 bases from V and 9 bases from J; junction bases left unmatched: 8. The CDR3 runs to 13 residues. The full variable domain, its missing parts supplied by reference TRBV5-6 and TRBJ2-3, is DAGVTQSPTHLIKTRGQQVTLRCSPKSGHDTVSWYQQALGQGPQFIFQYYEEEERQRGNFPDRFSGHQFPNYSSELNVNALLLGDSALYLCASSGMDRRTQYFGPGTRLTVL.

This clonotype was seen more than once but under ten times. V usage is TRBV27 and J usage is TRBJ2-2; D gene uncertain. Germline CDR1 and CDR2: MNHEY and SMNVEV (reference sequence). Trimming left V 2 bases short and J 1 base short, with 8 bases between. CDR3 size: 15 residues. CDR3 residues: CASSLIAGNTGELFF. In DNA form, the CDR3 reads TGTGCCAGCAGTTTAATCGCAGGGAACACCGGGGAGCTGTTTTTT.